The next 8 T cell receptor beta chains were all read from a single sample in a study of shared clonotypes between healthy human individuals (dated by TCRdb to 2020 to 2021). The protocol used for the library was the immunoSEQ multiplex PCR assay. The table comes from immuneACCESS by way of TCRdb, which keeps in-frame sequences with V and J called. Part of the clones is missing from these tables; in studies checked, under half for an unresolved V gene and the rest for unknown reasons. Across this sample there are approximately 530,000 clones, with about 95% seen only once. The ten biggest clones cover approximately 0.062% of the sample. The sequenced sample was naive CD4+ T cells sorted from blood. The cell subset or site label of this sample denotes: CD45RA+ positively selected. These receptors were obtained from a woman in her thirties in good health.

The chain has TRBV28 and TRBJ2-3, with TRBD1 matching 8 bases. Per germline, CDR1 MDHEN and CDR2 SYDVKM. V lost 2 bases, J lost 1 base, and 2 bases stayed unmatched. The CDR3 has 15 amino acids. DNA of the CDR3: TGTGCCAGCAGTTTACAGACAGGGGGCACAGATACGCAGTATTTT. Translating it yields CASSLQTGGTDTQYF.

The rearrangement links TRBV6-6 to TRBJ1-1; D is undetermined. The germline V gene encodes CDR1 MNHNY and CDR2 SVGAGI (reference sequence). Trimming removed 0 bases at V and 6 bases at J, with 8 bases between. The CDR3 length is 13 residues. The CDR3 DNA reads TGTGCCAGCAGTTACTCGCGGGCCTCTGAAGCTTTCTTT. Translated: CASSYSRASEAFF.

V gene TRBV5-4 combines with J gene TRBJ2-5, with TRBD1 identical over 11 bases. The V gene's germline CDR1 is SGHNT and CDR2 YYREEE (reference sequence). V lost 4 bases to trimming and J lost 7 bases; unmatched junction nucleotides: 6. The CDR3 totals 14 residues. The CDR3: CASSPDRGQGTQYF. The CDR3 DNA reads TGTGCCAGCAGCCCGGACAGGGGGCAGGGGACCCAGTACTTC.

The chain uses TRBV10-3 and TRBJ2-7; 8 positions match TRBD1. The CDR3 consists of 14 residues. The V gene's germline CDR1 is ENHRY and CDR2 SYGVKD. V was pared by 4 bases and J by 4 bases, with 6 bases of the junction left unmatched. CDR3 amino acids: CAISAGQEIYEQYF. For the CDR3, the DNA is TGTGCCATCAGTGCGGGACAGGAGATATACGAGCAGTACTTC.

V and J are TRBV4-1 and TRBJ1-2, with unresolved D. The germline V gene encodes CDR1 MGHRA and CDR2 YSYEKL. The V end was cut by 0 bases, the J end by 6 bases, with 8 bases between. This CDR3 has 13 amino acids. The CDR3 is CASSQDIRDGYTF. CDR3 sequence (DNA): TGCGCCAGCAGCCAAGATATTAGGGATGGCTACACCTTC.

Notes on this clone: Other nucleotide sequences in the sample specify the same CDR3. This chain uses TRBV9 with TRBJ2-3; TRBD2 matches 10 bases. CDR3 length: 16 amino acids. V trimming: 0 bases; J trimming: 2 bases; junction bases outside the gene matches: 3. The germline V gene encodes CDR1 SGDLS and CDR2 YYNGEE. CDR3 nucleotide sequence: TGTGCCAGCAGCGTAGGGACTAGCGGATACACAGATACGCAGTATTTT. Translation: CASSVGTSGYTDTQYF.

The CDR3 DNA reads as TGTGCCAGCAGCGTAGGACCTCGCGGGAGCTCCCCGCAGTATTTT. Its translation is CASSVGPRGSSPQYF. The chain uses TRBV9 and TRBJ2-3; 7 bases are shared with TRBD2. The J segment lost 10 bases and the V segment lost 0 bases, leaving 11 bases of the junction unmatched. The CDR3 contains 15 residues. CDR1 is SGDLS and CDR2 is YYNGEE in the germline V gene.

CDR3 in amino acids: CASSLGSANGYEQYF. CDR3 bases: TGTGCCAGCAGCTTAGGATCGGCTAACGGCTACGAGCAGTACTTC. The gene calls are TRBV11-2 and TRBJ2-7; D is uncertain. The CDR3 contains 15 residues. Trimming removed 1 base at V and 3 bases at J, with 13 bases between. Germline loops: CDR1 SGHAT, CDR2 FQNNGV.